These T cell receptor beta chains were read from a single sample in a study of regulatory T cells in long-lasting Graves disease. TCRdb recomputed calls from the multiplex PCR reads with MiXCR, one row per CDR3 protein. The data hold more than 450,000 distinct CDR3 sequences, with 12% observed a single time. The same specimen was also included in a second study, on T cells in Graves' hyperthyroidism and ophthalmopathy.

The material sequenced was peripheral blood mononuclear cells (PBMCs), taken at new diagnosis, from a patient treated with antithyroid drugs. These receptors came from a woman in her twenties or thirties with Graves disease. Both conserved end residues are part of each CDR3. A D gene is named only where the DNA matches it firmly. Size is omitted from some rows. Given values are once, few, many or a class for expanded clones.

cdr3_nt: TGTGCCAGTAGTATAGTGGGACTTCTCACCGGGGAGCTGTTTTTT; cdr3_aa: CASSIVGLLTGELFF; v_call: TRBV19; clone_size: -; d_call: -; j_call: TRBJ2-2
cdr3_nt: TGTGCCAGCAGTCCGGGACAGGCTCGGCTTCGGGAAAAACTGTTTTTT; cdr3_aa: CASSPGQARLREKLFF; v_call: TRBV27; clone_size: many; d_call: TRBD1; j_call: TRBJ1-4
cdr3_nt: TGTGCCTGGAGTGGCACAGGTCATCATGGCTACACCTTC; cdr3_aa: CAWSGTGHHGYTF; v_call: TRBV30; clone_size: many; d_call: -; j_call: TRBJ1-2
cdr3_nt: TGTGCCAGCAGTCACGAGGGGACTGGCCTCGGGGAGCTGTTTTTT; cdr3_aa: CASSHEGTGLGELFF; v_call: TRBV6-1; clone_size: many; d_call: -; j_call: TRBJ2-2
cdr3_nt: TGCAGTGCTAGGTGGGGGGAGGGTCCCTACGAGCAGTACTTC; cdr3_aa: CSARWGEGPYEQYF; v_call: TRBV20-1; clone_size: many; d_call: TRBD2; j_call: TRBJ2-7
cdr3_nt: TGTGCCAGCAGTTACTCGACGGTTGTGGGGGGAAACACCATATATTTT; cdr3_aa: CASSYSTVVGGNTIYF; v_call: TRBV6-5; clone_size: -; d_call: -; j_call: TRBJ1-3
cdr3_nt: -; cdr3_aa: CASSTSDSLNTEAFF; v_call: TRBV6-1; clone_size: many; d_call: -; j_call: TRBJ1-1
cdr3_nt: TGTGCCAGCAGCCGGGACTCCTACGAGCAGTACTTC; cdr3_aa: CASSRDSYEQYF; v_call: TRBV2; clone_size: many; d_call: -; j_call: TRBJ2-7
cdr3_nt: TGTGCCAGCAGCGTAGTGTCCGACGGGGAGCAGTACTTC; cdr3_aa: CASSVVSDGEQYF; v_call: TRBV9; clone_size: many; d_call: -; j_call: TRBJ2-7
cdr3_nt: TGTGCCAGCAGCTGGGGACAGAGAATTAATTCACCCCTCCACTTT; cdr3_aa: CASSWGQRINSPLHF; v_call: TRBV3-1; clone_size: few; d_call: TRBD1; j_call: TRBJ1-6
cdr3_nt: TGTGCCAGCAGTGAAGTGAGGGCGGTCAATCAGCCCCAGCATTTT; cdr3_aa: CASSEVRAVNQPQHF; v_call: TRBV6-1; clone_size: -; d_call: -; j_call: TRBJ1-5
cdr3_nt: TGCAGCGTTGAAGATCTGGCGGCAGGGTACACTGAAGCTTTCTTT; cdr3_aa: CSVEDLAAGYTEAFF; v_call: TRBV29-1; clone_size: many; d_call: -; j_call: TRBJ1-1
cdr3_nt: TGTGCCACCAGCAGAGATGCCGGGGCCGGTCAGCCCCAGCATTTT; cdr3_aa: CATSRDAGAGQPQHF; v_call: TRBV15; clone_size: many; d_call: -; j_call: TRBJ1-5
cdr3_nt: TGTGCCAGCAGCTGGCAGCGGGAGAGCCACAATGAGCAGTTCTTC; cdr3_aa: CASSWQRESHNEQFF; v_call: TRBV7-9; clone_size: -; d_call: TRBD2; j_call: TRBJ2-1
cdr3_nt: TGTGCCACCAGTGAGAGGACAGGGATGACCTATGGCTACACCTTC; cdr3_aa: CATSERTGMTYGYTF; v_call: TRBV24-1; clone_size: -; d_call: TRBD1; j_call: TRBJ1-2
cdr3_nt: TGTGCCAGCAGTTGGGTTTGGGGGGTCGAGCAGTACTTC; cdr3_aa: CASSWVWGVEQYF; v_call: TRBV28; clone_size: few; d_call: -; j_call: TRBJ2-7
cdr3_nt: TGCGCCAGCAGCCGGTCCGCGCGAACCTACGAGCAGTACTTC; cdr3_aa: CASSRSARTYEQYF; v_call: TRBV4-3; clone_size: -; d_call: -; j_call: TRBJ2-7
cdr3_nt: TGTGCCAGCAGCTTGGTTTGGACTAGCGGGACGTATGAGCAGTTCTTC; cdr3_aa: CASSLVWTSGTYEQFF; v_call: TRBV5-5; clone_size: -; d_call: TRBD2; j_call: TRBJ2-1
cdr3_nt: TGTGCCAGCAGGACGGGACAGTCTAATGAAAAACTGTTTTTT; cdr3_aa: CASRTGQSNEKLFF; v_call: TRBV7-9; clone_size: many; d_call: TRBD1; j_call: TRBJ1-4
cdr3_nt: TGTGCCAGCACCCGGTCGGGGACGGGAGCTTACGAGCAGTACTTC; cdr3_aa: CASTRSGTGAYEQYF; v_call: TRBV28; clone_size: many; d_call: -; j_call: TRBJ2-7
cdr3_nt: TGTGCCAGCAGTCCCCGGACAGGGCAAAACACCATATATTTT; cdr3_aa: CASSPRTGQNTIYF; v_call: TRBV6-1; clone_size: few; d_call: TRBD1; j_call: TRBJ1-3
cdr3_nt: TGTGCCAGCAGTTTGGCCGTCGCGGGGTCTGCCTATGGCTACACCTTC; cdr3_aa: CASSLAVAGSAYGYTF; v_call: TRBV27; clone_size: few; d_call: -; j_call: TRBJ1-2
cdr3_nt: TGTGCCAGCAGTTTGTCCATTCGGGCGGGAGGGAAACCATACGAGCAGTACTTC; cdr3_aa: CASSLSIRAGGKPYEQYF; v_call: TRBV28; clone_size: many; d_call: TRBD2; j_call: TRBJ2-7
cdr3_nt: TGTGCCAGCAGCGGGAGTAGGACAGAAGAAGAGACCCAGTACTTC; cdr3_aa: CASSGSRTEEETQYF; v_call: TRBV11-3; clone_size: many; d_call: -; j_call: TRBJ2-5
cdr3_nt: TGCAGTGCGCGGAGCGGGGGCAACACCGGGGAGCTGTTTTTT; cdr3_aa: CSARSGGNTGELFF; v_call: TRBV20-1; clone_size: few; d_call: TRBD2; j_call: TRBJ2-2
cdr3_nt: TGTGCCAGCAGTCCCGGGATCGTAGATCGGGAGCAGTTCTTC; cdr3_aa: CASSPGIVDREQFF; v_call: TRBV12-3/TRBV12-4; clone_size: many; d_call: -; j_call: TRBJ2-1
cdr3_nt: TGTGCCAGCAGCGTAGCTTCCCGGGGGACTGAAGCTTTCTTT; cdr3_aa: CASSVASRGTEAFF; v_call: TRBV9; clone_size: few; d_call: -; j_call: TRBJ1-1
cdr3_nt: TGTGCCAGCTCACCGGTTTTAGCCTATGAGCAGTTCTTC; cdr3_aa: CASSPVLAYEQFF; v_call: TRBV18; clone_size: many; d_call: -; j_call: TRBJ2-1
cdr3_nt: TGTGCCAGCAAAGGACAGTTAAATTCACCCCTCCACTTT; cdr3_aa: CASKGQLNSPLHF; v_call: TRBV2; clone_size: many; d_call: -; j_call: TRBJ1-6
cdr3_nt: TGCAGTGCTAGTCGGATGAACACTGAAGCTTTCTTT; cdr3_aa: CSASRMNTEAFF; v_call: TRBV20-1; clone_size: many; d_call: -; j_call: TRBJ1-1
cdr3_nt: TGTGCCTGGGATAGCGGGAGGGTTTTTACAGATACGCAGTATTTT; cdr3_aa: CAWDSGRVFTDTQYF; v_call: TRBV30; clone_size: -; d_call: TRBD2; j_call: TRBJ2-3
cdr3_nt: TGCAGTGCCCACCGCCCAGAGACCGCCTACAATGAGCAGTTCTTC; cdr3_aa: CSAHRPETAYNEQFF; v_call: TRBV20-1; clone_size: many; d_call: -; j_call: TRBJ2-1
cdr3_nt: TGTGCCAGCAGCTCAAGAAGGGGGCTGAGCTCCTACAATGAGCAGTTCTTC; cdr3_aa: CASSSRRGLSSYNEQFF; v_call: TRBV11-2; clone_size: many; d_call: TRBD1; j_call: TRBJ2-1
cdr3_nt: TGTGCCAGCAGCCCGGACAGGGGGCTGAACACTGAAGCTTTCTTT; cdr3_aa: CASSPDRGLNTEAFF; v_call: TRBV11-2; clone_size: many; d_call: TRBD1; j_call: TRBJ1-1
cdr3_nt: TGTGCCAGCAAATTAGCGGGAGTAAACACCGGGGAGCTGTTTTTT; cdr3_aa: CASKLAGVNTGELFF; v_call: TRBV2; clone_size: many; d_call: TRBD2; j_call: TRBJ2-2
cdr3_nt: TGTGCCAGCAGGAGGACAGGGAAGAGGTGGGGAAATCAGCCCCAGCATTTT; cdr3_aa: CASRRTGKRWGNQPQHF; v_call: TRBV6-1; clone_size: few; d_call: TRBD1; j_call: TRBJ1-5
cdr3_nt: TGCAGTGCTCCAATAGGGACTAGCCTCGACGCCTACAATGAGCAGTTCTTC; cdr3_aa: CSAPIGTSLDAYNEQFF; v_call: TRBV20-1; clone_size: many; d_call: TRBD2; j_call: TRBJ2-1
cdr3_nt: TGTGCCAGCAGCTTAGCGCAGGACCGGGAAAAACTGTTTTTT; cdr3_aa: CASSLAQDREKLFF; v_call: TRBV7-9; clone_size: many; d_call: -; j_call: TRBJ1-4
cdr3_nt: TGTGCCAGCAGCTTAGAGAAGGGACTAGCGGCCTACGAGCAGTACTTC; cdr3_aa: CASSLEKGLAAYEQYF; v_call: TRBV11-2; clone_size: many; d_call: TRBD2; j_call: TRBJ2-7
cdr3_nt: TGCGCCAGCAGCCTTATTAGCGGGGCGGGCACCGGGGAGCTGTTTTTT; cdr3_aa: CASSLISGAGTGELFF; v_call: TRBV4-1; clone_size: few; d_call: TRBD2; j_call: TRBJ2-2
cdr3_nt: TGTGCCAGCAGTGAGGGAAAGGGAATAGGAGCTTTCTTT; cdr3_aa: CASSEGKGIGAFF; v_call: TRBV6-1; clone_size: few; d_call: -; j_call: TRBJ1-1
cdr3_nt: TGTGCCAGCAGTTTACAGGTGGGACGGGTCAATCAGCCCCAGCATTTT; cdr3_aa: CASSLQVGRVNQPQHF; v_call: TRBV12-3/TRBV12-4; clone_size: many; d_call: -; j_call: TRBJ1-5
cdr3_nt: TGTGCCAGCAGCGCTCGGACTAGCGGAACCGATACGCAGTATTTT; cdr3_aa: CASSARTSGTDTQYF; v_call: TRBV9; clone_size: -; d_call: TRBD2; j_call: TRBJ2-3
cdr3_nt: TGTGCCAGTAGTATAGATGTTAGGGTCAGAGACAATGAGCAGTTCTTC; cdr3_aa: CASSIDVRVRDNEQFF; v_call: TRBV19; clone_size: -; d_call: -; j_call: TRBJ2-1
cdr3_nt: TGTGCCAGCAGCCCAACTTTCGAGACTCCCTACGAGCAGTACTTC; cdr3_aa: CASSPTFETPYEQYF; v_call: TRBV28; clone_size: -; d_call: -; j_call: TRBJ2-7
cdr3_nt: TGTGCCAGCAACCCGGGAAGGGGGGTCGATGAGCAGTTCTTC; cdr3_aa: CASNPGRGVDEQFF; v_call: TRBV2; clone_size: -; d_call: -; j_call: TRBJ2-1
cdr3_nt: TGTGCCAGCTCTCAGGGGGCGTCTCTATATGGCTACACCTTC; cdr3_aa: CASSQGASLYGYTF; v_call: TRBV18; clone_size: many; d_call: TRBD1; j_call: TRBJ1-2
cdr3_nt: TGTGCCAGCAGCCAAGGTAGACAGGGCACCTATGGCTACACCTTC; cdr3_aa: CASSQGRQGTYGYTF; v_call: TRBV14; clone_size: few; d_call: TRBD1; j_call: TRBJ1-2
cdr3_nt: TGTGCCAGCTCACCACCGAAGGCAACCGGGGAGCTGTTTTTT; cdr3_aa: CASSPPKATGELFF; v_call: TRBV18; clone_size: few; d_call: -; j_call: TRBJ2-2
cdr3_nt: TGTGCCAGCAGCCCTGACTCCCACAATGAGCAGTTCTTC; cdr3_aa: CASSPDSHNEQFF; v_call: TRBV7-2; clone_size: many; d_call: -; j_call: TRBJ2-1
cdr3_nt: TGTGCCAGCCAATATAAAGTGGGACAGCCCGGCTACACCTTC; cdr3_aa: CASQYKVGQPGYTF; v_call: TRBV28; clone_size: -; d_call: TRBD1; j_call: TRBJ1-2
cdr3_nt: TGTGCCAGCAGCACCGGACTAGCCGGGACAGATACGCAGTATTTT; cdr3_aa: CASSTGLAGTDTQYF; v_call: TRBV7-3; clone_size: many; d_call: TRBD2; j_call: TRBJ2-3